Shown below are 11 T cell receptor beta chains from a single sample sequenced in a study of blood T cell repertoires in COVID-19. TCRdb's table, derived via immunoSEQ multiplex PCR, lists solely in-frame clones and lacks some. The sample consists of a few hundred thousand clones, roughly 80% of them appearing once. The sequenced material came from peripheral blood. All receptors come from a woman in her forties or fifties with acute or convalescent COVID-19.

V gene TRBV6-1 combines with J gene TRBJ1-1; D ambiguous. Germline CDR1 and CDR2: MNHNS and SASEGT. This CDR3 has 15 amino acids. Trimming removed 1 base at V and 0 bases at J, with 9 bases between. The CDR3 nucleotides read TGTGCCAGCAGTGAAGGCGCTAGAATGAACACTGAAGCTTTCTTT. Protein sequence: CASSEGARMNTEAFF.

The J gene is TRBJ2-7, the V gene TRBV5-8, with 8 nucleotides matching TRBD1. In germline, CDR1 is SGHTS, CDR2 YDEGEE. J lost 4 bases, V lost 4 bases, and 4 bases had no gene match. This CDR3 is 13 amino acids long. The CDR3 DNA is TGTGCCAGCAGCGAGGGACAGGCTTACGAGCAGTACTTC. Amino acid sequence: CASSEGQAYEQYF.

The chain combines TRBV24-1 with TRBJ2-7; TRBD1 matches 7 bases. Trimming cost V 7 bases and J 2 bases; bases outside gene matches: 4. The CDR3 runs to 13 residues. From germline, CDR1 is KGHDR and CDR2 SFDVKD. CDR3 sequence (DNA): TGTGCCACCAGCCCGGGACAGACCTACGAGCAGTACTTC. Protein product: CATSPGQTYEQYF.

In nucleotides, the CDR3 is TGTGCAAGTCCCAACCGGCGGTGGGATCAGCCCCAGCATTTT. Protein sequence: CASPNRRWDQPQHF. The rearrangement joins TRBV12-2 to TRBJ1-5. TRBV12-2 is a recognized pseudogene. The CDR3 has 14 amino acids.

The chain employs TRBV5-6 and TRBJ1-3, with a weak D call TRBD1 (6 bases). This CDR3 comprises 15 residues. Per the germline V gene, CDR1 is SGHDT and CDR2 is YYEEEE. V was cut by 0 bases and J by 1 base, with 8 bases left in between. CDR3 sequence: CASSLARGSGNTIYF. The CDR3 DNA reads TGTGCCAGCAGCTTGGCCAGGGGATCTGGAAACACCATATATTTT.

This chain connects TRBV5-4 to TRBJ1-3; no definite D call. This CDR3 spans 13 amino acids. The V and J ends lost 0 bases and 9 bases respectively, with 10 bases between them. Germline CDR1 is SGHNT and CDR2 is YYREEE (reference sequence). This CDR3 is CASSLDQNPTIYF. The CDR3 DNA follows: TGTGCCAGCAGCTTGGATCAGAATCCCACCATATATTTT.

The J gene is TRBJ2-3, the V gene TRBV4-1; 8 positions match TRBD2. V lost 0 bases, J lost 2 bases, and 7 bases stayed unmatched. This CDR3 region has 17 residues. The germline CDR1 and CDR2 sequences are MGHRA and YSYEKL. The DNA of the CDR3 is TGCGCCAGCAGCCAAGATCGGGCGGGAGGCCACACAGATACGCAGTATTTT. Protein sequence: CASSQDRAGGHTDTQYF.

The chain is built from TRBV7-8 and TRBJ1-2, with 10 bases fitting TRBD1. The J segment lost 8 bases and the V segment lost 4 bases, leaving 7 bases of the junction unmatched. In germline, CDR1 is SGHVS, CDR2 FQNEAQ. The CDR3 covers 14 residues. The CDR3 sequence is CASSYGTGVRGYTF. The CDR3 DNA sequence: TGTGCCAGCAGCTACGGGACAGGGGTCAGAGGCTACACCTTC.

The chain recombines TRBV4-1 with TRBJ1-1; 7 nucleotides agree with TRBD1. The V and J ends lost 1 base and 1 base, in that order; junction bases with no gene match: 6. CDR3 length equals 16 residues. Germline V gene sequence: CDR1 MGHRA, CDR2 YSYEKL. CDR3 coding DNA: TGCGCCAGCAGCCAAGCAGGGGGAACTTCGAACACTGAAGCTTTCTTT. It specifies CASSQAGGTSNTEAFF.

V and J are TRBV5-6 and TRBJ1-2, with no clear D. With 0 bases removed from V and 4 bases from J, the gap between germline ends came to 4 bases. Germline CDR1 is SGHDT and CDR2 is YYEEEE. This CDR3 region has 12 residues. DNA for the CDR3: TGTGCCAGCAGCTTGGAGCTCTATGGCTACACCTTC. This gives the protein CASSLELYGYTF.

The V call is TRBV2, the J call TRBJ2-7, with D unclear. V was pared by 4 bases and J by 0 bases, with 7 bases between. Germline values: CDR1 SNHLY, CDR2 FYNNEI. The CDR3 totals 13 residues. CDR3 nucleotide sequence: TGTGCCAGCAGTGTACAGAACTCCTACGAGCAGTACTTC. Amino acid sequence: CASSVQNSYEQYF.